This is a list of T cell receptor beta chains from one sample in a study of T cells in tumors after PD-1 blockade. Clones were sequenced by immunoSEQ multiplex PCR, and TCRdb holds only the in-frame ones, with some missing. The data show fewer than 50,000 clones, with over 70% seen just once and about 4% held by the top ten. Sequenced material: PBMCs, taken before anti-PD-1 treatment. The receptors come from a human donor with basal cell carcinoma. Both conserved end residues are part of each CDR3. D genes are given only for firm matches. The size field is filled for only some rows; it gives once, few, many or a size class.

j_gene: TRBJ2-1
d_gene: TRBD1
abundance: NA
v_gene: TRBV5-5
CDR3nt: TGTGCCAGCAGCCTTACGGACAGGACCCTTGAGCAGTTCTTC
CDR3aa: CASSLTDRTLEQFF

j_gene: TRBJ2-1
d_gene: NA
abundance: NA
v_gene: TRBV6-5
CDR3nt: TGTGCCAGCAGTTACTATGGACAGGAGGGTGAGCAGTTCTTC
CDR3aa: CASSYYGQEGEQFF

j_gene: TRBJ1-1
d_gene: NA
abundance: NA
v_gene: TRBV3-1/TRBV3-2
CDR3nt: TGTGCCAGCAGCCAACAGCAGGGAGTTACTGAAGCTTTCTTT
CDR3aa: CASSQQQGVTEAFF

j_gene: TRBJ1-2
d_gene: TRBD1
abundance: NA
v_gene: TRBV18
CDR3nt: TGTGCCAGCTCATTTCAGGGGGCTGACTATGGCTACACCTTC
CDR3aa: CASSFQGADYGYTF

j_gene: TRBJ2-2
d_gene: NA
abundance: NA
v_gene: TRBV19
CDR3nt: TGTGCCAGTAGGGTCGGGCCAGTTTTCACCGGGGAGCTGTTTTTT
CDR3aa: CASRVGPVFTGELFF

j_gene: TRBJ1-1
d_gene: NA
abundance: NA
v_gene: TRBV10-3
CDR3nt: TGTGCCATCAGTGAAGGCGGAATTTATGAAGCTTTCTTT
CDR3aa: CAISEGGIYEAFF

j_gene: TRBJ1-6
d_gene: NA
abundance: few
v_gene: TRBV4-1
CDR3nt: TGCGCCAGCAGCCAAGTTAGAAAGGGTAATTCACCCCTCCACTTT
CDR3aa: CASSQVRKGNSPLHF

j_gene: TRBJ1-1
d_gene: NA
abundance: NA
v_gene: TRBV6-5
CDR3nt: TGTGCCAGCAGTTACTCGAGACGGGCGAACACTGAAGCTTTCTTT
CDR3aa: CASSYSRRANTEAFF

j_gene: TRBJ2-6
d_gene: NA
abundance: once
v_gene: TRBV28
CDR3nt: TGTGCCAGCAGTTTAGGTCAGGGGAGGTCCGGGGCCAACGTCCTGACTTTC
CDR3aa: CASSLGQGRSGANVLTF

j_gene: TRBJ1-2
d_gene: NA
abundance: few
v_gene: TRBV4-1
CDR3nt: TGCGCCAGCAGCCAAGAAAAGGTCTCACGTGGCTACACCTTC
CDR3aa: CASSQEKVSRGYTF

j_gene: TRBJ2-2
d_gene: TRBD2
abundance: NA
v_gene: TRBV2
CDR3nt: TGTGCCACAGCTAGCGGGGCGAACACCGGGGAGCTGTTTTTT
CDR3aa: CATASGANTGELFF

j_gene: TRBJ2-5
d_gene: NA
abundance: NA
v_gene: TRBV9
CDR3nt: TGTGCCAGCAGCATCAGCGGACGGACCCAAGAGACCCAGTACTTC
CDR3aa: CASSISGRTQETQYF

j_gene: TRBJ2-1
d_gene: NA
abundance: NA
v_gene: TRBV28
CDR3nt: TGTGCCAGCAGGACAGGGGAGGGCTACAATGAGCAGTTCTTC
CDR3aa: CASRTGEGYNEQFF

j_gene: TRBJ2-3
d_gene: NA
abundance: NA
v_gene: TRBV28
CDR3nt: TGTGCCAGCAGCACGACAGGGACTACAGATACGCAGTATTTT
CDR3aa: CASSTTGTTDTQYF

j_gene: TRBJ1-1
d_gene: NA
abundance: NA
v_gene: TRBV18
CDR3nt: TGTGCCAGCTCACTGCGTGGACAAAACACTGAAGCTTTCTTT
CDR3aa: CASSLRGQNTEAFF

j_gene: TRBJ1-5
d_gene: NA
abundance: NA
v_gene: TRBV6-2/TRBV6-3
CDR3nt: TGTGCCAGCAGTCACGTTGACAGGTTCCCTAGCAATCAGCCCCAGCATTTT
CDR3aa: CASSHVDRFPSNQPQHF

j_gene: TRBJ1-1
d_gene: NA
abundance: NA
v_gene: TRBV7-8
CDR3nt: TGTGCCAGCAGCTTAGTTGGCTTGAACACTGAAGCTTTCTTT
CDR3aa: CASSLVGLNTEAFF

j_gene: TRBJ1-2
d_gene: NA
abundance: NA
v_gene: TRBV25-1
CDR3nt: TGTGCCAGCAGTGGGACCACCTATGGCTACACCTTC
CDR3aa: CASSGTTYGYTF

j_gene: TRBJ1-1
d_gene: TRBD1
abundance: NA
v_gene: TRBV7-9
CDR3nt: TGTGCCAGCAGCTTCCCGGACAGGGGGCTGACTGAAGCTTTCTTT
CDR3aa: CASSFPDRGLTEAFF

j_gene: TRBJ1-1
d_gene: NA
abundance: NA
v_gene: TRBV27
CDR3nt: TGTGCCAGTACTGACGAACTCGGGGGTTCTGAAGCTTTCTTT
CDR3aa: CASTDELGGSEAFF

j_gene: TRBJ1-3
d_gene: TRBD1
abundance: NA
v_gene: TRBV5-1
CDR3nt: TGCGCCAGCAGGGAGACAGGGGCTGGAAACACCATATATTTT
CDR3aa: CASRETGAGNTIYF

j_gene: TRBJ2-7
d_gene: TRBD1
abundance: NA
v_gene: TRBV29-1
CDR3nt: TGCAGCGTTGAGGGGACAGGGGCCTTTGGCGAGCAGTACTTC
CDR3aa: CSVEGTGAFGEQYF

j_gene: TRBJ2-5
d_gene: TRBD2
abundance: once
v_gene: TRBV7-9
CDR3nt: TGTGCCAGCAGCTTCAGACTAGCCGAAGAGACCCAGTACTTC
CDR3aa: CASSFRLAEETQYF

j_gene: TRBJ2-5
d_gene: NA
abundance: NA
v_gene: TRBV12-3/TRBV12-4
CDR3nt: TGTGCCAGCAGTTTCCCTAGACAAGAGACCCAGTACTTC
CDR3aa: CASSFPRQETQYF

j_gene: TRBJ2-5
d_gene: TRBD1
abundance: NA
v_gene: TRBV7-9
CDR3nt: TGTGCCAGCAGCTCGACAGGGGGCCAAGAGACCCAGTACTTC
CDR3aa: CASSSTGGQETQYF

j_gene: TRBJ2-1
d_gene: TRBD2
abundance: NA
v_gene: TRBV5-4
CDR3nt: TGTGCCAGCAGCTTGACTAGCGGGGGGGCCGGTTCCTACAATGAGCAGTTCTTC
CDR3aa: CASSLTSGGAGSYNEQFF

j_gene: TRBJ2-3
d_gene: NA
abundance: NA
v_gene: TRBV6-5
CDR3nt: TGTGCCAGCAAGGACACGATTCCTAGCACAGATACGCAGTATTTT
CDR3aa: CASKDTIPSTDTQYF

j_gene: TRBJ2-3
d_gene: NA
abundance: NA
v_gene: TRBV11-3
CDR3nt: TGTGCCAGCAGCTTAGGGGGGGGGCCATCAGATACGCAGTATTTT
CDR3aa: CASSLGGGPSDTQYF

j_gene: TRBJ2-3
d_gene: NA
abundance: NA
v_gene: TRBV4-1
CDR3nt: TGCGCCAGCAGCCACTCGACGAAAGATACGCAGTATTTT
CDR3aa: CASSHSTKDTQYF

j_gene: TRBJ1-3
d_gene: NA
abundance: few
v_gene: TRBV3-1/TRBV3-2
CDR3nt: TGTGCCAGCAGCCCCCGGGGGGGGAAGCCCGGAAACACCATATATTTT
CDR3aa: CASSPRGGKPGNTIYF

j_gene: TRBJ1-4
d_gene: NA
abundance: NA
v_gene: TRBV6-6
CDR3nt: TGTGCCAGCAGAACCACGGCTGGTGAAAAACTGTTTTTT
CDR3aa: CASRTTAGEKLFF

j_gene: TRBJ2-7
d_gene: NA
abundance: NA
v_gene: TRBV5-6
CDR3nt: TGTGCCAGCAGCTTGGGGGGAAGCTCCTACGAGCAGTACTTC
CDR3aa: CASSLGGSSYEQYF

j_gene: TRBJ2-7
d_gene: TRBD1
abundance: NA
v_gene: TRBV7-9
CDR3nt: TGTGCCAGCAGCTCGGGACAGCAGGCCTACGAGCAGTACTTC
CDR3aa: CASSSGQQAYEQYF

j_gene: TRBJ2-2
d_gene: TRBD2
abundance: once
v_gene: TRBV7-6
CDR3nt: TGTGCCAGTCGCGGGGGGTCACGGAGCGGGGAGCTGTTTTTT
CDR3aa: CASRGGSRSGELFF

j_gene: TRBJ2-1
d_gene: NA
abundance: NA
v_gene: TRBV5-1
CDR3nt: TGCGCCAGCAGCCTGAATACCTACAATGAGCAGTTCTTC
CDR3aa: CASSLNTYNEQFF

j_gene: TRBJ2-7
d_gene: NA
abundance: NA
v_gene: TRBV28
CDR3nt: TGTGCCAGCCAAAGGGGAACAGGGTCCTTCTACGAGCAGTACTTC
CDR3aa: CASQRGTGSFYEQYF

j_gene: TRBJ2-3
d_gene: NA
abundance: NA
v_gene: TRBV20-1
CDR3nt: TGCAGTGCTAGTCGCTCGGGAGTGATGGATACGCAGTATTTT
CDR3aa: CSASRSGVMDTQYF

j_gene: TRBJ2-5
d_gene: NA
abundance: NA
v_gene: TRBV19
CDR3nt: TGTGCCAGTAGTATTGGGCAGGGTTGGTACCAAGAGATCCAGTACTTC
CDR3aa: CASSIGQGWYQEIQYF

j_gene: TRBJ1-1
d_gene: TRBD1
abundance: NA
v_gene: TRBV10-3
CDR3nt: TGTGCCATCAGACCCAGACAGGGGACGAACACTGAAGCTTTCTTT
CDR3aa: CAIRPRQGTNTEAFF

j_gene: TRBJ1-2
d_gene: NA
abundance: NA
v_gene: TRBV6-5
CDR3nt: TGTGCCAGCAGGCGTACCGGGACATCTAACTATGGCTACACCTTC
CDR3aa: CASRRTGTSNYGYTF

j_gene: TRBJ2-7
d_gene: NA
abundance: NA
v_gene: TRBV10-1
CDR3nt: TGCGCCAGCAGTGCTTTGACTGCCCGTTTCTCCTACGAGCAGTACTTC
CDR3aa: CASSALTARFSYEQYF

j_gene: TRBJ1-2
d_gene: NA
abundance: NA
v_gene: TRBV29-1
CDR3nt: TGCAGCGTCTTAGACCTCCGGGACGGCTATGGCTACACCTTC
CDR3aa: CSVLDLRDGYGYTF

j_gene: TRBJ2-3
d_gene: NA
abundance: NA
v_gene: TRBV19
CDR3nt: TGTGCCACCAGTTCCTCCAGGGAAGCTACGCAGTATTTT
CDR3aa: CATSSSREATQYF

j_gene: TRBJ1-1
d_gene: NA
abundance: NA
v_gene: TRBV6-5
CDR3nt: TGTGCCAGCAGTTACCGGGCAGGGAACACTGAAGCTTTCTTT
CDR3aa: CASSYRAGNTEAFF

j_gene: TRBJ1-6
d_gene: TRBD1
abundance: NA
v_gene: TRBV25-1
CDR3nt: TGTGCCAGCAGTGATACAGGGGTTTCACCCCTCCACTTT
CDR3aa: CASSDTGVSPLHF

j_gene: TRBJ2-5
d_gene: NA
abundance: NA
v_gene: TRBV21-1
CDR3nt: TGTGCCAGCAGCAAAGGGGCGGCTATCCAAGAGACCCAGTACTTC
CDR3aa: CASSKGAAIQETQYF

j_gene: TRBJ1-1
d_gene: NA
abundance: NA
v_gene: TRBV28
CDR3nt: TGTGCCAGCAGTTTAGAGGCCCCGCGACGGCCAGTTTTT
CDR3aa: CASSLEAPRRPVF

j_gene: TRBJ2-7
d_gene: TRBD2
abundance: NA
v_gene: TRBV5-1
CDR3nt: TGCGCCAGCAGCTTGTCCACTAGCGGGGGGGCCTACGAGCAGTACTTC
CDR3aa: CASSLSTSGGAYEQYF

j_gene: TRBJ2-4
d_gene: NA
abundance: NA
v_gene: TRBV25-1
CDR3nt: TGTGCCAGCAGTGAATCCTTGGGACCTCTCCAGGGAAACATTCAGTACTTC
CDR3aa: CASSESLGPLQGNIQYF

j_gene: TRBJ2-5
d_gene: NA
abundance: NA
v_gene: TRBV5-6
CDR3nt: TGTGCCAGCAGCTTGGGGGGGTACCAAGAGACCCAGTACTTC
CDR3aa: CASSLGGYQETQYF

j_gene: TRBJ2-7
d_gene: NA
abundance: NA
v_gene: TRBV18
CDR3nt: TGTGCCAGCTCCCAGGACCCCCCGAAGGAGCAGTACTTC
CDR3aa: CASSQDPPKEQYF

j_gene: TRBJ1-2
d_gene: NA
abundance: NA
v_gene: TRBV5-8
CDR3nt: TGTGCCAGCAGCTTGACGGGTCCCGGCTACACCTTC
CDR3aa: CASSLTGPGYTF

j_gene: TRBJ2-7
d_gene: NA
abundance: NA
v_gene: TRBV13
CDR3nt: TGTGCCAGCAGCTTCCTGGGTTCCTACGAGCAGTACTTC
CDR3aa: CASSFLGSYEQYF

j_gene: TRBJ1-3
d_gene: NA
abundance: NA
v_gene: TRBV23-1
CDR3nt: TGCGCCAGCGATCTCCGCAGGGGCGCGAACACCATATATTTT
CDR3aa: CASDLRRGANTIYF

j_gene: TRBJ2-1
d_gene: TRBD2
abundance: NA
v_gene: TRBV7-9
CDR3nt: TGTGCCAGCAGCGCTCCGGGACTAGCGGGGGGATGGGAGCAGTTCTTC
CDR3aa: CASSAPGLAGGWEQFF

j_gene: TRBJ1-2
d_gene: NA
abundance: NA
v_gene: TRBV7-2
CDR3nt: TGTGCCAGCAGCTTGAGCGGGGGGGCGTACTATGGCTACACCTTC
CDR3aa: CASSLSGGAYYGYTF

j_gene: TRBJ2-3
d_gene: TRBD2
abundance: NA
v_gene: TRBV4-2
CDR3nt: TGTGCCAGCAGCCGCGAGCGGGGGGATTACACAGATACGCAGTATTTT
CDR3aa: CASSRERGDYTDTQYF

j_gene: TRBJ2-7
d_gene: NA
abundance: NA
v_gene: TRBV30
CDR3nt: TGTGCCTGGAGTCATGGGGACGAGCAGTACTTC
CDR3aa: CAWSHGDEQYF

j_gene: TRBJ2-7
d_gene: TRBD2
abundance: NA
v_gene: TRBV10-1
CDR3nt: TGCGCCAGCAGTGACTCGACTAGCACACCTGACGAGCAGTACTTC
CDR3aa: CASSDSTSTPDEQYF

j_gene: TRBJ2-5
d_gene: NA
abundance: NA
v_gene: TRBV6-2/TRBV6-3
CDR3nt: TGTGCCAGCAGTTACGACTCCGCCGGGACTGAAATCCAAGAGACCCAGTACTTC
CDR3aa: CASSYDSAGTEIQETQYF